The 9 T cell receptor beta chains presented below share a single source sample, sequenced in a study of beta chain features in type 1 diabetes (dated by TCRdb to the late 2010s). To prepare the library, the immunoSEQ multiplex PCR assay was applied. All of the isolated RNA was reverse transcribed with the High Capacity cDNA Reverse Transcription Kit, so expressed TCRB transcripts were sequenced. TCRdb retrieved this table from immuneACCESS and kept in-frame rearrangements only. Not all clones are present; in checked studies, unresolved V genes account for under half, and no reason is known for the remainder. The sample includes over 500,000 clones, with roughly a sixth observed a single time. About 0.087% of the sample is taken by the ten largest. Sequenced input: naive CD4+ T cells from blood. The sample's cell subset or site label, in plain terms: true naive CD4+ T cells. All receptors derive from a man between 18 and 35 years old in good health.

The chain couples TRBV5-4 to TRBJ1-3, with 9 bases aligning to TRBD1. CDR3 size: 15 residues. The germline CDR1 and CDR2 sequences are SGHNT and YYREEE (reference sequence). The V segment lost 4 bases and the J segment 3 bases; nucleotides outside the gene matches: 5. CDR3 protein: CASSRGTGYGNTIYF. The CDR3 nucleotides read TGTGCCAGCAGCCGCGGGACAGGGTATGGAAACACCATATATTTT.

The chain employs TRBV28 and TRBJ2-5; D gene unclear. V was shortened by 7 bases and J by 2 bases, with 11 bases between the two germline ends. Germline lookup yields CDR1 MDHEN and CDR2 SYDVKM. The CDR3 runs to 13 residues. The CDR3 sequence is CASTVVPQETQYF. In DNA form, the CDR3 reads TGTGCCAGCACGGTGGTCCCGCAAGAGACCCAGTACTTC.

This clone was seen more than once but under ten times. The J gene is TRBJ2-7, the V gene TRBV11-3; 7 bases are shared with TRBD1. The CDR3 loop spans 13 amino acids. V lost 2 bases and J lost 5; bases outside the gene matches: 3. Per germline, CDR1 SGHNT and CDR2 YENEEA. This CDR3 is CASSLSQGDEQYF. The CDR3 DNA sequence: TGTGCCAGCAGCTTATCCCAGGGGGACGAGCAGTACTTC.

The chain combines TRBV2 with TRBJ2-5; either TRBD1 or TRBD2 may fit D (5 bases each). V shed 6 bases and J shed 6 bases, with 11 bases lying between them. The CDR3 length is 12 residues. CDR1 is SNHLY, CDR2 FYNNEI, per germline. The CDR3 nucleotides are TGTGCCAGCAGGAGGTCGGGGCAGACCCAGTACTTC. Amino acids: CASRRSGQTQYF.

J is TRBJ1-2 and V is TRBV15; tentatively, D is TRBD1 (6 bases). The CDR3 consists of 15 residues. The ends were cut back, 1 base at V and 4 bases at J, with 13 bases in the middle. The germline CDR1 and CDR2 sequences are LNHNV and YYDKDF (reference sequence). The CDR3 DNA reads as TGTGCCACCAGCAGAGGTGGGGAGGGGGTCTATGGCTACACCTTC. This encodes CATSRGGEGVYGYTF.

The CDR3 sequence is CASRAPLRQNTEAFF. CDR3 bases: TGTGCCAGCAGGGCACCCCTTCGCCAGAACACTGAAGCTTTCTTT. This chain connects TRBV27 to TRBJ1-1; D call uncertain. The CDR3 has 15 residues. V gave up 6 bases and J gave up 1 base, with 15 bases separating them. The germline CDR1 and CDR2 sequences are MNHEY and SMNVEV (reference sequence).

The chain combines TRBV28 with TRBJ1-2; D is perhaps TRBD1 (5 bases). Trimming left V 7 bases short and J 3 bases short, with 18 bases between. CDR1 MDHEN and CDR2 SYDVKM come from the germline V gene. The CDR3 has 15 amino acids. The CDR3 sequence: CASIPRGRGYYGYTF. The CDR3 region has the DNA TGTGCCAGCATCCCACGGGGAAGGGGTTACTATGGCTACACCTTC.

The V gene is TRBV5-1, the J gene TRBJ1-1, with D hard to call. The germline V gene has CDR1 SGHRS and CDR2 YFSETQ. The CDR3 is 15 residues long. Trimming took 4 bases from V and 0 from J, leaving 13 bases between them. The CDR3 is CASSIGRVMNTEAFF. CDR3 coding DNA: TGCGCCAGCAGCATAGGTCGGGTCATGAACACTGAAGCTTTCTTT.

This clone has just a few counts. This chain links TRBV28 with TRBJ1-2; unclear D gene. Trimming removed 6 bases at V and 8 bases at J, with 13 bases between. The germline V gene has CDR1 MDHEN and CDR2 SYDVKM. The CDR3 has 12 residues. In nucleotides, the CDR3 is TGTGCCAGCAGAAAGACTGGAGTCGGCTACACCTTC. Translated, it gives CASRKTGVGYTF.